The rows below give T cell receptor beta chains drawn from one sample of a study of blood T cells in healthy people across ages. Each CDR3 protein is one row after TCRdb ran MiXCR on the 5' RACE reads. Here the sample spans 750,000 to 950,000 distinct CDR3 sequences, roughly 24% being singletons. These data were also filed under a second study, of T cells of mothers and their children.

What was sequenced was blood. The receptors shown here come from a boy aged 5-17 years in good health. The CDR3 runs from the conserved cysteine through the conserved F or W. The order of the fields is J gene, CDR3 length, V gene, D gene, clone size, CDR3 DNA, CDR3 protein. D genes are given only for firm matches. Clone size appears in some rows only: once, few, many, or a class for an expanded clone.

TRBJ2-3	15	TRBV7-9	-	-	TGTGCCAGCAAACAAGCAGGGCGACTCACAGATACGCAGTATTTT	CASKQAGRLTDTQYF
TRBJ1-1	13	TRBV20-1	TRBD1	-	TGCAGTGCTAAGGACAGGGGGAACACTGAAGCTTTCTTT	CSAKDRGNTEAFF
TRBJ2-7	17	TRBV28	TRBD2	-	TGTGCCAGCAACTCACGCCGGGGACTAGCGAAGTTCGGCGAGCAGTACTTC	CASNSRRGLAKFGEQYF
TRBJ1-4	15	TRBV20-1	TRBD1	-	TGCAGTGCTAGCGGGACAGGGGGTAGCCAAGAAAAACTGTTTTTT	CSASGTGGSQEKLFF
TRBJ2-1	14	TRBV29-1	-	-	TGCAGCGTTGACCGAGGAAGGGGATGGGATGAGCAGTTCTTC	CSVDRGRGWDEQFF
TRBJ2-5	17	TRBV12-1	-	-	TGTGCCAGCAGCTACGGTGGACGCAGAACAAACCAAGAGACCCAGTACTTC	CASSYGGRRTNQETQYF
TRBJ2-1	15	TRBV5-1	TRBD2	-	TGCGCCAGCAGCTCCCTAGCGGGATCCTACAATGAGCAGTTCTTC	CASSSLAGSYNEQFF
TRBJ2-5	15	TRBV28	-	-	TGTGCCAGCCGCCCACGGGGGCACCCAGGGGAGACCCAGTACTTC	CASRPRGHPGETQYF
TRBJ2-5	16	TRBV24-1	-	-	TGTGCCACCAGTGACGCACCAGCGGCGCCCCAAGAGACCCAGTACTTC	CATSDAPAAPQETQYF
TRBJ2-5	15	TRBV6-1	TRBD2	few	TGTGCCAGCAGTGGCGGGACTAGCGGAAAAGAGACCCAGTACTTC	CASSGGTSGKETQYF
TRBJ2-3	17	TRBV10-3	TRBD1	few	TGTGCCATCAGTGAGTCCCTGGGACAGACAGGAGGAGATACGCAGTATTTT	CAISESLGQTGGDTQYF
TRBJ2-1	13	TRBV20-1	-	-	TGCAGTGCTAGTTTTAGCCTCTACAATGAGCAGTTCTTC	CSASFSLYNEQFF
TRBJ1-4	15	TRBV27	-	few	TGTGCCAGCGGATCCCGACCGGTAACTAATGAAAAACTGTTTTTT	CASGSRPVTNEKLFF
TRBJ1-5	12	TRBV20-1	-	few	TGCAGTGGTAGGGTTTTCAATCAGCCCCAGCATTTT	CSGRVFNQPQHF
TRBJ2-5	16	TRBV5-1	TRBD2	-	TGCGCCAGCAGCTTACCTAGCGGGGGAACCGGAGAGACCCAGTACTTC	CASSLPSGGTGETQYF
TRBJ2-5	14	TRBV7-9	TRBD2	-	TGCGCCAGCAGCTTCACGGGGGGGGATGAGACCCAGTACTTC	CASSFTGGDETQYF
TRBJ2-3	14	TRBV5-1	-	-	TGCGCCAGCAGCACAGCGGATGTCACAGATACGCAGTATTTT	CASSTADVTDTQYF
TRBJ2-1	15	TRBV7-9	-	few	TGTGCCAGCAGCTTAGAAGTTCGACCTCTCGATGAGCAGTTCTTC	CASSLEVRPLDEQFF
TRBJ2-5	19	TRBV7-2	TRBD2	few	TGTGCCAGCAGCTTAGTTGTGCCTAGCGGGGGGGTCTACCAAGAGACCCAGTACTTC	CASSLVVPSGGVYQETQYF
TRBJ2-1	16	TRBV6-2/TRBV6-3	TRBD2	-	TGTGCCAGCAGCTATCCTACTAGCGGAAGAGGAAATGAGCAGTTCTTC	CASSYPTSGRGNEQFF
TRBJ2-5	13	TRBV12-3/TRBV12-4	TRBD2	-	TGTGCCAGCAGTTTCTCTAGCGGGAGGGAGCAGTACTTC	CASSFSSGREQYF
TRBJ2-7	12	TRBV29-1	-	-	TGCAGCGTTCAACTGGGCAGCTACGAGCAGTACTTC	CSVQLGSYEQYF
TRBJ2-1	15	TRBV5-1	-	-	TGCGCCAGCAGCTTGGTCTCTAGCGAGTACAATGAGCAGTTCTTC	CASSLVSSEYNEQFF
TRBJ2-1	15	TRBV11-3	TRBD2	few	TGTGCCAGCAGCCCGAACGGGGGGGCCTACAATGAGCAGTTCTTC	CASSPNGGAYNEQFF
TRBJ1-6	14	TRBV25-1	-	few	TGTGCCAGCAGTGATACGACTAATAATTCACCCCTCCACTTT	CASSDTTNNSPLHF
TRBJ2-1	14	TRBV9	-	-	TGTGCCAGCAGCGTAGCGGCAGTTTACAATGAGCAGTTCTTC	CASSVAAVYNEQFF
TRBJ1-5	21	TRBV2	-	-	TGTGCCAGCAGTGAAGCTCCGACCGTCCGTATGACAGGATATAGCAATCAGCCCCAGCATTTT	CASSEAPTVRMTGYSNQPQHF
TRBJ1-2	11	TRBV30	-	-	TGTGCCTGGACAGCTAACTATGGCTACACCTTC	CAWTANYGYTF
TRBJ1-1	14	TRBV18	-	few	TGTGCCAGCTCACCAAGGCGCGGGGAGGAGGGAGCTTTCTTT	CASSPRRGEEGAFF
TRBJ2-5	12	TRBV3-1	-	few	TGTGCCAGCAGCGAGCCCCGGGGGACCCAGTACTTC	CASSEPRGTQYF
TRBJ2-1	15	TRBV4-1	TRBD1	-	TGCGCCAGCAACGAGGGGGCGATTTCCTACAATGAGCAGTTCTTC	CASNEGAISYNEQFF
TRBJ2-2	15	TRBV5-1	TRBD1	-	TGCGCCAGCAGCTGGGACAGGGGAGAAACCGGGGAGCTGTTTTTT	CASSWDRGETGELFF
TRBJ1-4	15	TRBV28	-	-	TGTGCCAGCAGTTCGTTGACAGGCGGGGATGAAAAACTGTTTTTT	CASSSLTGGDEKLFF
TRBJ2-1	15	TRBV5-1	-	-	TGCGCCAGCAGATTAGCGGAGAGCTCCTACAATGAGCAGTTCTTC	CASRLAESSYNEQFF
TRBJ2-1	15	TRBV29-1	TRBD2	-	TGCAGCGGCTTTTCCGGGACTAGCGGCTACAATGAGCAGTTCTTC	CSGFSGTSGYNEQFF
TRBJ2-5	13	TRBV29-1	TRBD2	few	TGCAGCGTTGCCGCGACTAGCGGAGAGACCCAGTACTTC	CSVAATSGETQYF
TRBJ1-6	17	TRBV6-5	TRBD1	few	TGTGCCAGCAGTTACTCGGACAGGGCCACCTATAATTCACCCCTCCACTTT	CASSYSDRATYNSPLHF
TRBJ2-7	12	TRBV9	-	few	TGTGCCAGCAGCTCCGGGTTCGACGAGCAGTACTTC	CASSSGFDEQYF
TRBJ2-5	17	TRBV5-1	TRBD2	few	TGCGCCAGCACTACCGGTTCTAGCGGGGGAGTTCAAGAGACCCAGTACTTC	CASTTGSSGGVQETQYF
TRBJ2-3	16	TRBV24-1	TRBD1	-	TGTGCCGCTGCAACTGGACAGGGAAAGGACACAGATACGCAGTATTTT	CAAATGQGKDTDTQYF
TRBJ2-5	14	TRBV29-1	-	few	TGCAGCGTTGTAGGTGACACGGGTGGGGAGACCCAGTACTTC	CSVVGDTGGETQYF
TRBJ2-7	13	TRBV20-1	-	-	TGCAGTGCTAGAGTAGGTTGGCCCCCCGAGCAGTACTTC	CSARVGWPPEQYF
TRBJ2-1	17	TRBV27	TRBD2	-	TGTGCCAGCAGTAGTCAGTGGGCGGGGGGCCTTTACAATGAGCAGTTCTTC	CASSSQWAGGLYNEQFF
TRBJ1-2	16	TRBV10-3	TRBD1	few	TGTGCCATCAGTGATTCCGCCAGAGGGGGCCGACATGGCTACACCTTC	CAISDSARGGRHGYTF
TRBJ2-4	13	TRBV2	-	-	TGTGCCAGCAGTGAGGAGCTGGGTCGCATTCAGTACTTC	CASSEELGRIQYF
TRBJ1-4	15	TRBV7-9	-	-	TGTGCCAGCAGCTTATTAATTACCGCTAATGAAAAACTGTTTTTT	CASSLLITANEKLFF
TRBJ1-4	14	TRBV12-3/TRBV12-4	-	-	TGTGCCAGCAGAGAAAGTGCGGCTAATGAAAAACTGTTTTTT	CASRESAANEKLFF
TRBJ1-1	11	TRBV29-1	-	-	TGCAGCGTTGACAGCAGTGTCGAAGCTTTCTTT	CSVDSSVEAFF
TRBJ1-2	15	TRBV6-6	TRBD1	-	TGTGCCAGCAGAAGCCAGGGACAGCCTAACTATGGCTACACCTTC	CASRSQGQPNYGYTF
TRBJ2-4	16	TRBV15	-	few	TGTGCCACCAGCAGAGAGGGAAGCGGGGCCAAAAACATTCAGTACTTC	CATSREGSGAKNIQYF